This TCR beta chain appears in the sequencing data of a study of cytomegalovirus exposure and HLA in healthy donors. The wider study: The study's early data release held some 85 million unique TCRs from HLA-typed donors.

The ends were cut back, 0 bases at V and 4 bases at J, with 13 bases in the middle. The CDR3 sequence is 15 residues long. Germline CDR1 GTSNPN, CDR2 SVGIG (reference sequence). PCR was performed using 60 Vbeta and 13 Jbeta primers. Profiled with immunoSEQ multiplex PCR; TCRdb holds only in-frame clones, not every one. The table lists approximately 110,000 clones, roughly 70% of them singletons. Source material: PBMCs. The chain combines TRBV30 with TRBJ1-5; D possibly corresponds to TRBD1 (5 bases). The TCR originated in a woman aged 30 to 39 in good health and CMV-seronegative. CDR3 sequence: CAWSVHPGGNQPQHF. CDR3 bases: TGTGCCTGGAGTGTACATCCGGGGGGGAATCAGCCCCAGCATTTT. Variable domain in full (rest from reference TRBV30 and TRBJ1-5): SQTIHQWPATLVQPVGSPLSLECTVEGTSNPNLYWYRQAAGRGLQLLFYSVGIGQISSEVPQNLSASRPQDRQFILSSKKLLLSDSGFYLCAWSVHPGGNQPQHFGDGTRLSIL.